This passage covers 18 T cell receptor beta chains from one sample sequenced in a study of spatial heterogeneity in lung cancer. One entry per CDR3 protein results from TCRdb running MiXCR on the 5' RACE reads. Among 43,000 or so distinct CDR3 sequences listed, around 6.5% were seen once. The time point: sample taken at primary tumor resection. The input material, whole RNA from tumor, nontumor lung or frozen PBMC, was sequenced unsorted. The sequencing here drew on PBMCs, taken at surgery. The receptors shown here come from a female donor with early-stage non-small cell lung cancer.

This clonotype was observed once. A clone one base away is much larger, so this may be a read error. Here the CDR3 DNA reads TGCGCCAGCAGCCTCGAGGGGGAAATACTGTTTTTT. Protein: CASSLEGEILFF. V is TRBV5-1 and J is TRBJ1-4; maybe TRBD1 (6 bases). CDR1 is SGHRS, CDR2 YFSETQ, per germline. The CDR3 runs 12 residues.

There are many counts of this clonotype. The rearrangement links TRBV4-1 to TRBJ2-2; D possibly corresponds to TRBD2 (6 bases). Trimming left V 0 bases short and J 0 bases short, with 14 bases between. The CDR3 is 18 amino acids. In germline, CDR1 is MGHRA, CDR2 YSYEKL. CDR3 in amino acids: CASSQDGRGGANTGELFF. The CDR3 bases are TGCGCCAGCAGCCAAGATGGGAGAGGCGGGGCGAACACCGGGGAGCTGTTTTTT.

The rearrangement uses TRBV28 and TRBJ2-7; D might be TRBD1 (6 bases). Germline V gene data show CDR1 as MDHEN and CDR2 as SYDVKM. V shed 6 bases and J shed 4 bases, with 16 bases lying between them. The CDR3 runs 14 residues. Here the CDR3 reads CASRRPQQGYEQYF. CDR3 sequence (DNA): TGTGCCAGCAGACGACCTCAACAGGGTTACGAGCAGTACTTC.

This clonotype was found many times. This sequence joins TRBV9 and TRBJ2-1, with 12 positions matching TRBD2. Looked up from germline, CDR1 is SGDLS and CDR2 is YYNGEE. V lost 4 bases to trimming and J lost 4 bases; unmatched junction nucleotides: 9. The CDR3 extends over 17 amino acids. CDR3 in DNA: TGTGCCAGCAGCCTCCGACTAGCGGGGGCCTTTTACAATGAGCAGTTCTTC. It encodes CASSLRLAGAFYNEQFF.

This clonotype was recorded at least ten times. The chain couples TRBV15 to TRBJ1-2; 10 bases are shared with TRBD1. Looked up from germline, CDR1 is LNHNV and CDR2 is YYDKDF (reference sequence). The CDR3 loop spans 12 amino acids. The CDR3 spells CEIGTGDYGYTF. The CDR3 nucleotides are TGTGAGATCGGGACAGGGGATTATGGCTACACCTTC.

This clonotype has at least ten counts. The chain employs TRBV29-1 and TRBJ2-1; 12 bases align to TRBD2. The CDR3 has 16 amino acids. The ends lost 0 bases at V and 10 bases at J; junction bases unmatched: 10. Germline V gives CDR1 SQVTM, CDR2 ANQGSEA. The CDR3 spells CSVEESWRLAGEEQFF. In DNA, the CDR3 is TGCAGCGTTGAAGAGTCCTGGAGACTAGCGGGGGAAGAGCAGTTCTTC.

There are many counts of this clonotype. The genes are TRBV6-5 and TRBJ2-3, with D uncertain. Germline loops: CDR1 MNHEY, CDR2 SVGAGI. V lost 10 bases, J lost 2 bases, and 13 bases lay in between. The CDR3 extends over 13 amino acids. CDR3 protein: CATISPATDTQYF. In DNA, the CDR3 is TGTGCCACGATTTCCCCGGCCACAGATACGCAGTATTTT.

Ten or more counts support this clonotype. The chain joins TRBV4-3 to TRBJ1-1; D unclear. Germline CDR1 reads LGHNA; CDR2 reads YSLEER. CDR3 length: 14 residues. V lost 1 base, J lost 4 bases, and 10 bases lay in between. For the CDR3, the DNA is TGCGCCAGCAGCCAAGTAGGTCTCGGCACTGAAGCTTTCTTT. Encoded protein: CASSQVGLGTEAFF.

J is TRBJ2-5 and V is TRBV18, with D maybe TRBD2 (6 bases). CDR3 length equals 14 residues. Germline loops: CDR1 KGHSH, CDR2 LQKENI. V shed 2 bases and J shed 2 bases, with 9 bases lying between them. The CDR3 sequence is CASSPAGKQETQYF. CDR3 nucleotides: TGTGCCAGCTCACCAGCGGGAAAACAAGAGACCCAGTACTTC.

V is TRBV6-1 and J is TRBJ1-6, with D possibly TRBD1 on 6 matching bases. CDR1 is MNHNS and CDR2 is SASEGT in the germline V gene. Trimming took off 3 bases at V and 9 bases at J, with 9 bases between the two ends. The CDR3 runs 13 residues. The CDR3 DNA sequence: TGTGCCAGCAGTGACGGGGGCCTTTCACCCCTCCACTTT. Its translation: CASSDGGLSPLHF.

Many counts were recorded for this clonotype. The V call is TRBV5-1, the J call TRBJ2-7; the D call may be TRBD1 or TRBD2 (5 bases each). The CDR3 covers 13 residues. Germline CDR1 reads SGHRS; CDR2 reads YFSETQ. With 6 bases removed from V and 3 bases from J, the gap between germline ends came to 13 bases. The CDR3, as DNA: TGCGCCAGCACACAACCAGGGAGCTACGAGCAGTACTTC. The encoded protein is CASTQPGSYEQYF.

This clonotype was counted at least ten times. The rearrangement joins TRBV5-1 to TRBJ1-1, with D uncertain. Trimming removed 0 bases at V and 5 bases at J, with 11 bases between. The CDR3 extends over 14 amino acids. Germline-derived CDR1 and CDR2 are SGHRS and YFSETQ. The CDR3 loop is CASSLDVQRTEAFF. The CDR3 bases are TGCGCCAGCAGCTTGGACGTCCAGAGGACTGAAGCTTTCTTT. The full variable domain, completed using reference TRBV5-1 and TRBJ1-1, is KAGVTQTPRYLIKTRGQQVTLSCSPISGHRSVSWYQQTPGQGLQFLFEYFSETQRNKGNFPGRFSGRQFSNSRSEMNVSTLELGDSALYLCASSLDVQRTEAFFGQGTRLTVV.

The chain uses TRBV10-3 and TRBJ2-7; D is possibly TRBD1 or TRBD2 (6 bases each). V lost 2 bases to trimming and J lost 8 bases, with 19 bases between them. The CDR3 has 15 amino acids. Germline-derived CDR1 and CDR2 are ENHRY and SYGVKD. The CDR3 region has the DNA TGTGCCATCAGTGAGGGGGGCGGGGATACTACGAAGCAGTACTTC. Protein product: CAISEGGGDTTKQYF.

This clonotype has ten or more counts. The gene calls are TRBV7-6 and TRBJ1-1; 8 bases are shared with TRBD1. From germline, CDR1 is SGHVS and CDR2 FNYEAQ. The V segment lost 4 bases and the J segment 6 bases; nucleotides outside the gene matches: 4. This CDR3 region has 13 residues. CDR3 DNA sequence: TGTGCCAGCAGCTCACAGGGGGTGCCTGAAGCTTTCTTT. This gives the protein CASSSQGVPEAFF.

This clonotype has a count of ten or more. This chain uses TRBV7-2 with TRBJ1-2, with a possible D match to TRBD1 (6 bases). V dropped 1 base and J dropped 9 bases, with 18 bases sitting between them. The CDR3 sequence is 15 residues long. The germline V gene has CDR1 SGHTA and CDR2 FQGNSA. The CDR3 region is CASSLDAGTPRRYTF. In nucleotides, the CDR3 is TGTGCCAGCAGCTTAGACGCGGGGACACCTCGTCGCTACACCTTC. Together with reference TRBV7-2 and TRBJ1-2, the CDR3 gives the full variable domain: GAGVSQSPSNKVTEKGKDVELRCDPISGHTALYWYRQSLGQGLEFLIYFQGNSAPDKSGLPSDRFSAERTGGSVSTLTIQRTQQEDSAVYLCASSLDAGTPRRYTFGSGTRLTVV.

This clonotype was recorded a few times. The rearrangement links TRBV12-3 or TRBV12-4 to TRBJ1-2, with D hard to call. The CDR3 is 11 amino acids. Between the trimmed V and J ends, which lost 7 bases and 8 bases, there was a span of 11 bases. CDR3 sequence: CASTPRVGYTF. CDR3 DNA sequence: TGTGCCAGCACCCCCCGCGTCGGCTACACCTTC.

This clonotype came up a few times. The chain is built from TRBV3-1 and TRBJ2-5, with 7 bases fitting TRBD2. The CDR3 consists of 12 residues. The germline CDR1 and CDR2 sequences are LGHDT and YNNKEL (reference sequence). Losses at the gene ends were 2 bases for V and 10 bases for J; bases not matched to a gene: 4. In DNA form, the CDR3 reads TGTGCCAGCAGCCAATTTCGCGGGGGCCAGTACTTC. Translation: CASSQFRGGQYF.

The CDR3 here is CASSLVGIRTDTQYF. The CDR3 DNA is TGCGCCAGCAGCTTGGTCGGTATACGCACAGATACGCAGTATTTT. The V gene is TRBV5-1, the J gene TRBJ2-3; no clear D gene. The CDR3 consists of 15 residues. V gave up 0 bases and J gave up 1 base, with 9 bases separating them. The germline V gene has CDR1 SGHRS and CDR2 YFSETQ.